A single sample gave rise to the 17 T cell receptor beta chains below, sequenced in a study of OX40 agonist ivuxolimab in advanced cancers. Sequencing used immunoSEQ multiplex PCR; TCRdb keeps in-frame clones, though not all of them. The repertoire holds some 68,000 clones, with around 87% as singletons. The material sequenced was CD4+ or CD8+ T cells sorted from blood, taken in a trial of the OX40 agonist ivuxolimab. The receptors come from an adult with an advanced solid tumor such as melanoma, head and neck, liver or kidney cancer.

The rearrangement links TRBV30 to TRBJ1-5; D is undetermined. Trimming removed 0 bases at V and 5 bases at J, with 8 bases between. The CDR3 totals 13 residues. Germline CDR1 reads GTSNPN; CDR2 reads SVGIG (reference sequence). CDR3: CAWSVGEDQPQHF. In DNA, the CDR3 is TGTGCCTGGAGTGTGGGAGAAGATCAGCCCCAGCATTTT.

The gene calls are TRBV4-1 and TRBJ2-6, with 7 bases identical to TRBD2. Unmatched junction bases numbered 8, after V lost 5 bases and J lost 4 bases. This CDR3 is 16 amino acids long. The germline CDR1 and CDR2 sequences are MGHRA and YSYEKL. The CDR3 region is CASSVTGGAGANVLTF. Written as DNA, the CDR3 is TGCGCCAGCAGCGTGACGGGAGGTGCCGGGGCCAACGTCCTGACTTTC.

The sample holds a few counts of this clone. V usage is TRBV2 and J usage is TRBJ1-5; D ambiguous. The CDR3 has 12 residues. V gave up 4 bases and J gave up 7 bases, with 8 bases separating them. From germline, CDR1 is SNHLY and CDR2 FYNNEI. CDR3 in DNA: TGTGCCAGCAGTGGGGTCGGACAGCCCCAGCATTTT. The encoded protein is CASSGVGQPQHF.

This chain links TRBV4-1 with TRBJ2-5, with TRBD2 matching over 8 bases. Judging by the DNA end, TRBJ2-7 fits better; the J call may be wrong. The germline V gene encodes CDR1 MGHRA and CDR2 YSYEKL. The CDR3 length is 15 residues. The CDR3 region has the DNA TGCGCCAGCAGCCTTAAAGCGGGAGAATCCTACGAGCAGTACTTC. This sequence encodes CASSLKAGESYEQYF.

In DNA, the CDR3 is TGCAGCGTCCGACAAGCAGACTTCTATGGCTACACCTTC. Translation: CSVRQADFYGYTF. The chain has TRBV29-1 and TRBJ1-2; no reliable D call. V was trimmed by 6 bases and J by 4 bases, leaving 15 bases between them. Germline assignment: CDR1 SQVTM and CDR2 ANQGSEA. CDR3 length: 13 amino acids.

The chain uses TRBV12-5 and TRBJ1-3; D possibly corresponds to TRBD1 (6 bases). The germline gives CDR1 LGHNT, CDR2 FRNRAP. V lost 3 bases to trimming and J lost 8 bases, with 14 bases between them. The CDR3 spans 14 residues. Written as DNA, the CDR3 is TGTGCTAGTGGTTTACAGGGCGCGCTGGACACCATATATTTT. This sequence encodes CASGLQGALDTIYF.

CDR3 amino acids: CASSLTLRESNEQFF. The CDR3 nucleotides are TGTGCCAGCAGCTTAACGCTCCGGGAGAGCAATGAGCAGTTCTTC. The J gene is TRBJ2-1, the V gene TRBV7-3; TRBD2 might be the D (6 bases). V was trimmed by 0 bases and J by 6 bases, leaving 12 bases between them. CDR3 length: 15 amino acids. The germline CDR1 and CDR2 sequences are SGHTA and FQGTGA.

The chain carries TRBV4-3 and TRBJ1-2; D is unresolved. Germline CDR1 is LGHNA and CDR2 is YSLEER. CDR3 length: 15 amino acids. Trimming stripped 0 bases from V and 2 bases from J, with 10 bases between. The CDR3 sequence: CASSQDRPRNYGYTF. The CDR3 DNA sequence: TGCGCCAGCAGCCAAGATCGGCCGAGGAACTATGGCTACACCTTC.

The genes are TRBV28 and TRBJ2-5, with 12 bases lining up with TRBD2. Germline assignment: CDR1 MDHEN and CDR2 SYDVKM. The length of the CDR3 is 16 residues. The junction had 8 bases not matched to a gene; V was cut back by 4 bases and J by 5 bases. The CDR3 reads CASSSTSGGRGETQYF. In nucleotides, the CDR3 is TGTGCCAGCAGTTCGACTAGCGGGGGCCGAGGGGAGACCCAGTACTTC.

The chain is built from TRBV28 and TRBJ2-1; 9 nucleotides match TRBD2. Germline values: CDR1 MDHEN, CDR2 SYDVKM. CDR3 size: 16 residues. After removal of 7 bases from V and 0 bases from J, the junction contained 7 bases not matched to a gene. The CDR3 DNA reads TGTGCCAGCATTGGCGGTAGCGGGAGCTCCTACAATGAGCAGTTCTTC. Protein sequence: CASIGGSGSSYNEQFF. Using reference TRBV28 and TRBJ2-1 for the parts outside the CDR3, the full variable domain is DVKVTQSSRYLVKRTGEKVFLECVQDMDHENMFWYRQDPGLGLRLIYFSYDVKMKEKGDIPEGYSVSREKKERFSLILESASTNQTSMYLCASIGGSGSSYNEQFFGPGTRLTVL.

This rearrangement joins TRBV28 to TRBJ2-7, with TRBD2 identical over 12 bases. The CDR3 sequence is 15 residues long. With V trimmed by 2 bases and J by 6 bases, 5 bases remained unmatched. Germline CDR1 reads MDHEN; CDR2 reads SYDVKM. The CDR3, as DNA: TGTGCCAGCAGTTTAGTGAGGACTAGCGGGACCGAGCAGTACTTC. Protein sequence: CASSLVRTSGTEQYF.

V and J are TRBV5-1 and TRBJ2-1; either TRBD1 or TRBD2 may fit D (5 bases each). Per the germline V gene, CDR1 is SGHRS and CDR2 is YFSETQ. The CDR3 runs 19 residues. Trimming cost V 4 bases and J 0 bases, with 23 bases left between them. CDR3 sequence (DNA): TGCGCCAGCAGCGGGGATCGTCAGAGGGGTGGCGGCTCCTACAATGAGCAGTTCTTC. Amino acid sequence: CASSGDRQRGGGSYNEQFF.

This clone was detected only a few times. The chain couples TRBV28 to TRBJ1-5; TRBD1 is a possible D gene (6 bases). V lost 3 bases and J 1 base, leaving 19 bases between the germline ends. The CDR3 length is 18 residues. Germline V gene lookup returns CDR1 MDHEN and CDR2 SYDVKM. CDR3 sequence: CASSLWQGSLSSNQPQHF. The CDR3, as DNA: TGTGCCAGCAGTTTGTGGCAGGGGAGTTTATCCAGCAATCAGCCCCAGCATTTT.

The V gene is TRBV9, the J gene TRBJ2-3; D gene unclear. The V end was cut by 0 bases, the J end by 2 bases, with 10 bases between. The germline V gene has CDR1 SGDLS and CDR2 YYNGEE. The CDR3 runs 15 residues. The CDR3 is CASSVEVGATDTQYF. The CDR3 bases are TGTGCCAGCAGCGTAGAGGTGGGCGCCACAGATACGCAGTATTTT.

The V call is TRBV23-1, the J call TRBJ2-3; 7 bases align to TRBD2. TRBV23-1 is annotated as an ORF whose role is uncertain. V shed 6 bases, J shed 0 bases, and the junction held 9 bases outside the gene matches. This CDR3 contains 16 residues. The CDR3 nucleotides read TGCGCCAGCAGCGACCGGGACTACCATAGCACAGATACGCAGTATTTT. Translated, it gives CASSDRDYHSTDTQYF.

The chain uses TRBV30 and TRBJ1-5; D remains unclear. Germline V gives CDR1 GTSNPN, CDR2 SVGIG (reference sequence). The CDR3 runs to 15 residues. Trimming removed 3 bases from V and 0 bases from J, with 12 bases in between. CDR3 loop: CAWSRKYDSNQPQHF. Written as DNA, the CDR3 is TGTGCCTGGAGCCGGAAGTATGATAGCAATCAGCCCCAGCATTTT.

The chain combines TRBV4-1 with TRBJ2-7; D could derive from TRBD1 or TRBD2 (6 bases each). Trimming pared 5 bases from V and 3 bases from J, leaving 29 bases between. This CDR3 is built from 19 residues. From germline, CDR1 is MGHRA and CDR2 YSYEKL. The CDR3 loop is CASSSRLGGGRFDVYEQYF. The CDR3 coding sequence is TGCGCCAGCAGCTCAAGACTGGGGGGCGGCCGGTTTGACGTCTACGAGCAGTACTTC.